This entry lists 18 T cell receptor beta chains sequenced from one sample in a study of cytomegalovirus exposure and HLA in healthy donors. Use of 60 Vbeta and 13 Jbeta primers characterized the PCR. Repertoires were generated with immunoSEQ multiplex PCR, while TCRdb's copy carries only in-frame clones and drops some. The sample consists of about 65,000 clones, 62% of them appearing once. Sequenced sample: PBMCs. These receptors all stem from a young man in good health and CMV-seronegative.

This clone was detected a few times. This chain connects TRBV7-9 to TRBJ2-1; D unclear. V was cut by 0 bases and J by 7 bases, with 7 bases left in between. The CDR3 has 13 amino acids. Germline V gene data show CDR1 as SEHNR and CDR2 as FQNEAQ (reference sequence). CDR3 residues: CASSLALRNEQFF. Here the CDR3 DNA reads TGTGCCAGCAGCTTAGCTCTACGGAATGAGCAGTTCTTC.

This clone appeared a few times. The rearrangement uses TRBV5-1 and TRBJ1-6; possible D gene TRBD1, 6 bases. Looked up from germline, CDR1 is SGHRS and CDR2 is YFSETQ. The V end lost 0 bases, the J end lost 6 bases, and 13 bases lay between the germline ends. CDR3 length: 16 residues. The CDR3 bases are TGCGCCAGCAGCTTGGATATACAGGGCTCTAATTCACCCCTCCACTTT. Protein product: CASSLDIQGSNSPLHF.

The chain recombines TRBV7-6 with TRBJ2-1, with a tentative D call TRBD1 (7 bases). The CDR3 length is 16 residues. The V end was cut by 2 bases, the J end by 4 bases, with 15 bases between. Germline V CDR1 and CDR2: SGHVS, FNYEAQ. CDR3 in amino acids: CASSLKGRGTYNEQFF. CDR3 DNA: TGTGCCAGCAGCTTAAAGGGCAGGGGGACTTACAATGAGCAGTTCTTC.

A few counts support this clone. The rearrangement joins TRBV5-1 to TRBJ2-2, with D perhaps TRBD1 (6 bases). The CDR3 spans 14 residues. Germline loops: CDR1 SGHRS, CDR2 YFSETQ. V shed 4 bases and J shed 1 base, with 8 bases lying between them. The CDR3 sequence: CASSVGQNTGELFF. CDR3 sequence (DNA): TGCGCCAGCAGCGTGGGACAGAACACCGGGGAGCTGTTTTTT.

This chain uses TRBV2 with TRBJ1-5; D is unclear. Germline lookup yields CDR1 SNHLY and CDR2 FYNNEI. CDR3 length equals 13 residues. With 7 bases removed from V and 4 bases from J, the gap between germline ends came to 11 bases. The CDR3 DNA reads TGTGCCAGCACGGGTAATTTAAATCAGCCCCAGCATTTT. It translates to CASTGNLNQPQHF. The full variable domain, completed using reference TRBV2 and TRBJ1-5, is EPEVTQTPSHQVTQMGQEVILRCVPISNHLYFYWYRQILGQKVEFLVSFYNNEISEKSEIFDDQFSVERPDGSNFTLKIRSTKLEDSAMYFCASTGNLNQPQHFGDGTRLSIL.

The chain is built from TRBV2 and TRBJ2-5; 13 positions agree with TRBD2. The V segment lost 6 bases and the J segment 4 bases; nucleotides outside the gene matches: 11. Germline CDR1 reads SNHLY; CDR2 reads FYNNEI. This CDR3 is 17 amino acids long. The CDR3 region has the DNA TGTGCCAGCAGCCTCGGACTAGCGGGGGAAATTCGAGAGACCCAGTACTTC. Its translation: CASSLGLAGEIRETQYF.

The genes are TRBV2 and TRBJ2-1; TRBD1 matches 8 bases. Germline loops: CDR1 SNHLY, CDR2 FYNNEI. This CDR3 region has 15 residues. V was pared by 6 bases and J by 5 bases, with 9 bases of the junction left unmatched. CDR3 region: CASSPTGVRDNEQFF. The CDR3 bases are TGTGCCAGCAGCCCGACAGGGGTTCGAGACAATGAGCAGTTCTTC.

This chain connects TRBV18 to TRBJ2-5; unclear D gene. In germline, CDR1 is KGHSH, CDR2 LQKENI. This CDR3 comprises 13 residues. V was shortened by 3 bases and J by 3 bases, with 8 bases between the two germline ends. The CDR3 bases are TGTGCCAGCTCACCGTTCGCAGAAGAGACCCAGTACTTC. It codes for CASSPFAEETQYF.

In this sample, this clone turned up a few times. The chain combines TRBV5-1 with TRBJ2-1; the D gene is possibly TRBD1 (6 bases). V was clipped by 4 bases and J by 6 bases, with 17 bases between them. This CDR3 region has 15 residues. Germline CDR1 SGHRS, CDR2 YFSETQ. The CDR3 DNA reads as TGCGCCAGCAGCAAACCTCAGGGGAGTGGCAATGAGCAGTTCTTC. This sequence encodes CASSKPQGSGNEQFF.

This sequence joins TRBV30 and TRBJ2-5; D possibly corresponds to TRBD1 (6 bases). The V gene's germline CDR1 is GTSNPN and CDR2 SVGIG (reference sequence). This CDR3 has 14 amino acids. The ends were cut back, 1 base at V and 2 bases at J, with 11 bases in the middle. The CDR3 coding sequence is TGTGCCTGGAGTGCCTACAGGGATCAAGAGACCCAGTACTTC. Translation gives CAWSAYRDQETQYF. Together with reference TRBV30 and TRBJ2-5, the CDR3 gives the full variable domain: SQTIHQWPATLVQPVGSPLSLECTVEGTSNPNLYWYRQAAGRGLQLLFYSVGIGQISSEVPQNLSASRPQDRQFILSSKKLLLSDSGFYLCAWSAYRDQETQYFGPGTRLLVL.

This clone was counted between two and nine times. The genes are TRBV6-5 and TRBJ1-1, with 10 bases matching TRBD1. V dropped 2 bases and J dropped 5; count of bases not matched to a gene: 8. The length of the CDR3 is 16 residues. CDR1 and CDR2 (germline): MNHEY, SVGAGI. CDR3 sequence (DNA): TGTGCCAGCAGTTACCGACCGACAGGGGGCGGAACTGAAGCTTTCTTT. It encodes CASSYRPTGGGTEAFF.

This sequence joins TRBV7-3 and TRBJ1-2; possibly TRBD1 for D (6 bases). Trimming took 5 bases from V and 8 from J, leaving 15 bases between them. The CDR3 spans 13 residues. CDR1 SGHTA and CDR2 FQGTGA come from the germline V gene. Here the CDR3 DNA reads TGTGCCAGCAGCATCAACAGGGACGGGGGCTACACCTTC. Translation gives CASSINRDGGYTF.

V gene TRBV5-1 combines with J gene TRBJ1-6; TRBD1 might be the D (6 bases). The CDR3 spans 16 residues. Trimming removed 0 bases at V and 3 bases at J, with 10 bases between. Per the germline V gene, CDR1 is SGHRS and CDR2 is YFSETQ. CDR3 in amino acids: CASSLAGTRYNSPLHF. For the CDR3, the DNA is TGCGCCAGCAGCTTGGCCGGGACACGCTATAATTCACCCCTCCACTTT. The variable domain in full, completed from reference TRBV5-1 and TRBJ1-6, reads KAGVTQTPRYLIKTRGQQVTLSCSPISGHRSVSWYQQTPGQGLQFLFEYFSETQRNKGNFPGRFSGRQFSNSRSEMNVSTLELGDSALYLCASSLAGTRYNSPLHFGNGTRLTVT.

The chain combines TRBV29-1 with TRBJ1-1; the match to TRBD1 covers 9 bases. CDR3 length: 11 residues. The germline gives CDR1 SQVTM, CDR2 ANQGSEA. V was pared by 6 bases and J by 7 bases, with 3 bases of the junction left unmatched. The CDR3 coding sequence is TGCAGCGTAGCGACAGGGGGTGAAGCTTTCTTT. This sequence encodes CSVATGGEAFF.

J is TRBJ1-1 and V is TRBV7-9, with 7 nucleotides matching TRBD1. The CDR3 consists of 15 residues. CDR1 and CDR2 (germline): SEHNR, FQNEAQ (reference sequence). Trimming removed 0 bases from V and 4 bases from J; junction bases left unmatched: 5. The CDR3 sequence is CASSLARPGGTEAFF. In nucleotides, the CDR3 is TGTGCCAGCAGCTTAGCGAGGCCAGGGGGCACTGAAGCTTTCTTT.

This rearrangement joins TRBV14 to TRBJ2-5, with TRBD2 matching 11 bases. The trim removed 1 base at V and 4 bases at J, leaving 8 bases unmatched. Germline assignment: CDR1 SGHDN and CDR2 FVKESK. This CDR3 region has 17 residues. CDR3 loop: CASSQVLAGGPRETQYF. The CDR3 nucleotides are TGTGCCAGCAGCCAAGTTCTAGCGGGGGGCCCCCGAGAGACCCAGTACTTC. Based on the CDR3 plus reference TRBV14 and TRBJ2-5, the full variable domain is EAGVTQFPSHSVIEKGQTVTLRCDPISGHDNLYWYRRVMGKEIKFLLHFVKESKQDESGMPNNRFLAERTGGTYSTLKVQPAELEDSGVYFCASSQVLAGGPRETQYFGPGTRLLVL.

The V call is TRBV11-3, the J call TRBJ2-3, with 7 bases identical to TRBD1. Losses at the gene ends were 4 bases for V and 2 bases for J; bases not matched to a gene: 6. This CDR3 is 15 amino acids long. The germline V gene has CDR1 SGHNT and CDR2 YENEEA. The CDR3 sequence is CASSSPGGNTDTQYF. The DNA for the CDR3 is TGTGCCAGCAGCTCTCCAGGGGGAAACACAGATACGCAGTATTTT.

This sequence joins TRBV6-6 and TRBJ1-2, with 7 bases matching TRBD1. Germline V CDR1 and CDR2: MNHNY, SVGAGI (reference sequence). J was trimmed by 8 bases and V by 6 bases; bases with no gene match: 9. The CDR3 loop spans 13 amino acids. The CDR3 reads CASSPEGAGGYTF. The CDR3, as DNA: TGTGCCAGCAGCCCCGAGGGGGCAGGAGGCTACACCTTC.